The T cell receptor beta chain described here comes from a study of T-cell memory formation after mild COVID-19. TCR alpha and TCR beta cDNA libraries with sample barcodes and UMIs came from 5'RACE using constant-segment primers. TCRdb redid the calling of the 5' RACE reads with MiXCR, one entry per CDR3 protein. This table has 400,000 to 500,000 distinct CDR3 sequences, more than 20% appearing once. The CDR3 contains 14 residues. J gave up 11 bases and V 4 bases, and 10 bases lay outside the gene matches. Sequencing was done on a sample of PBMCs or a T cell subset sorted from them (not recorded which). This chain joins TRBV12-3 or TRBV12-4 and TRBJ1-1, with 10 bases that match TRBD1. The receptor was isolated from an adult woman who had mild COVID-19 (a few samples of this study predate the infection). Cell type and time point are not known. The CDR3 nucleotides are TGTGCCAGCAGTTCATTGACAGGGGGCGTTTCGGCTTTCTTT. Translating it yields CASSSLTGGVSAFF.